This T cell receptor beta chain was sequenced during a study of blood T cell repertoires in COVID-19. Study background: Sources were T cells, B-cell-depleted T cells, or PBMCs; the material itself was cDNA or gDNA.

The repertoire was sequenced with immunoSEQ multiplex PCR; TCRdb's copy has only in-frame clones and lacks some. The data show tens of thousands of clones, with 81% seen just once and about 23% held by the top ten. The receptor's source is a man of 80 years or more with active or convalescent COVID-19. Sequenced input: peripheral blood.

The CDR3 DNA reads TGCAGTGCTAGTCCCCCTAGCGGGGGCAATGAGCAGTTCTTC. Its protein is CSASPPSGGNEQFF. The chain joins TRBV20-1 to TRBJ2-1, with 10 bases matching TRBD2. The CDR3 has 14 residues. Germline CDR1 reads DFQATT; CDR2 reads SNEGSKA (reference sequence). Trimming at V came to 3 bases and at J to 6 bases, leaving 5 bases not matched to a gene.